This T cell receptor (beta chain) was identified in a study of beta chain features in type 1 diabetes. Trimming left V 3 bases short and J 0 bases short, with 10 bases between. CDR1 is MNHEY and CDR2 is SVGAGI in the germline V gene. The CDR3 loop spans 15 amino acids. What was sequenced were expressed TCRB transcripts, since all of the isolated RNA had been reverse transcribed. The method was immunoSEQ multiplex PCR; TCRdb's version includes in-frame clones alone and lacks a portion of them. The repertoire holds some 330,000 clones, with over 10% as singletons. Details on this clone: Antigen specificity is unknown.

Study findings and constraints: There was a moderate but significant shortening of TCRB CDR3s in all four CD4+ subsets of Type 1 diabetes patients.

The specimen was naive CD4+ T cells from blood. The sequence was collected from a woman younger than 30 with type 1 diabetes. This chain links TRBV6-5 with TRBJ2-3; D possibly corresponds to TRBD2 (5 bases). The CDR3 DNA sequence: TGTGCCAGCAGTTATCGCGGGTTTAGCACAGATACGCAGTATTTT. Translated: CASSYRGFSTDTQYF.